These 29 T cell receptor beta chains were all obtained from the same sample, sequenced in a study of T-cell reconstitution after alpha-beta-depleted transplantation in children. Preparation of the TCRbeta library involved a method that used unique molecular identifiers. Each CDR3 protein gets one entry after TCRdb re-called the PCR reads with MiXCR. The sample lists about 76,000 distinct CDR3 sequences; 12% to 15% were seen once. The specimen comprised PBMCs, mostly from graft donor cells, sampled 180 days after TCRalphabeta/CD19-depleted stem cell transplant. The receptors were gathered from a male patient between 2 and 9 years old who had a stem cell transplant for acute lymphoblastic leukemia, so the T cells may come from the graft donor.

This clonotype has only a few counts. The V gene is TRBV24-1, the J gene TRBJ2-1; 9 positions match TRBD2. The V gene end was trimmed by 6 bases and the J gene end by 10 bases; junction bases not matched to a gene: 9. CDR1 and CDR2 (germline): KGHDR, SFDVKD. The CDR3 loop spans 14 amino acids. CDR3 coding DNA: TGTGCCACCAGTAAGAGCGGGGGGCGTCGGGAGCAGTTCTTC. This gives the protein CATSKSGGRREQFF.

This clonotype was seen at least ten times. This chain links TRBV12-3 or TRBV12-4 with TRBJ2-7, with 7 positions matching TRBD2. Trimming took 2 bases from V and 5 from J; bases not matched to a gene: 9. The CDR3 is made up of 15 amino acids. The CDR3 is CASSLKGRAPHEQYF. The CDR3 DNA is TGTGCCAGCAGTTTAAAAGGGAGGGCCCCCCACGAGCAGTACTTC.

J is TRBJ2-5 and V is TRBV7-2; 7 positions match TRBD1. Looked up from germline, CDR1 is SGHTA and CDR2 is FQGNSA. J was trimmed by 2 bases and V by 4 bases; bases with no gene match: 4. The CDR3 has 14 residues. The CDR3 nucleotides read TGTGCCAGCAGCTCACCGGGACAGCAAGAGACCCAGTACTTC. Residues: CASSSPGQQETQYF. Combining the CDR3 with reference TRBV7-2 and TRBJ2-5 gives the whole variable domain GAGVSQSPSNKVTEKGKDVELRCDPISGHTALYWYRQSLGQGLEFLIYFQGNSAPDKSGLPSDRFSAERTGGSVSTLTIQRTQQEDSAVYLCASSSPGQQETQYFGPGTRLLVL.

The chain links TRBV4-3 to TRBJ2-5; 7 positions match TRBD1. Germline CDR1 and CDR2: LGHNA and YSLEER. Trimming took 4 bases from V and 5 from J; bases not matched to a gene: 16. The length of the CDR3 is 17 residues. The CDR3, as DNA: TGCGCCAGCAGCCCCACGGGAAAAAGGGGGCCGCGGGAGACCCAGTACTTC. Protein: CASSPTGKRGPRETQYF.

V is TRBV5-1 and J is TRBJ2-5, with 13 bases identical to TRBD2. The germline V gene encodes CDR1 SGHRS and CDR2 YFSETQ. This CDR3 spans 17 amino acids. The junction had 7 bases not matched to a gene; V was cut back by 4 bases and J by 1 base. This CDR3 is CASSLGLAGAPQETQYF. The CDR3 coding sequence is TGCGCCAGCAGCCTTGGACTAGCGGGGGCCCCCCAAGAGACCCAGTACTTC. The full variable domain, completed using reference TRBV5-1 and TRBJ2-5, is KAGVTQTPRYLIKTRGQQVTLSCSPISGHRSVSWYQQTPGQGLQFLFEYFSETQRNKGNFPGRFSGRQFSNSRSEMNVSTLELGDSALYLCASSLGLAGAPQETQYFGPGTRLLVL.

This clonotype was picked up many times. The rearrangement uses TRBV13 and TRBJ2-4; tentative D call: TRBD2 (6 bases). Deletions cut 3 bases from V and 0 bases from J, with 6 bases between. Germline V CDR1 and CDR2: PRHDT, FYEKMQ (reference sequence). The CDR3 loop spans 14 amino acids. The CDR3 is CASSLGGAKNIQYF. The CDR3 DNA follows: TGTGCCAGCAGCTTGGGGGGAGCCAAAAACATTCAGTACTTC.

The sample holds a few counts of this clonotype. The chain couples TRBV7-4 to TRBJ2-1, with D perhaps matching TRBD2 (6 bases). The germline V gene encodes CDR1 SGHVT and CDR2 SQSDAQ. Trimming pared 4 bases from V and 2 bases from J, leaving 15 bases between. This CDR3 contains 16 residues. The CDR3 sequence is CASSWGLGETYNEQFF. For the CDR3, the DNA is TGTGCCAGCAGCTGGGGACTTGGGGAAACCTACAATGAGCAGTTCTTC. Using reference TRBV7-4 and TRBJ2-1 for the parts outside the CDR3, the full variable domain is GAGVSQSPRYKVAKRGRDVALRCDSISGHVTLYWYRQTLGQGSEVLTYSQSDAQRDKSGRPSGRFSAERPERSVSTLKIQRTEQGDSAVYLCASSWGLGETYNEQFFGPGTRLTVL.

A few counts support this clonotype. The chain combines TRBV20-1 with TRBJ2-5; D is undetermined. Germline V gives CDR1 DFQATT, CDR2 SNEGSKA (reference sequence). This CDR3 comprises 11 residues. Trimming cost V 4 bases and J 2 bases, with 5 bases left between them. CDR3 sequence reads: CSAIQQETQYF. The CDR3 DNA sequence: TGCAGTGCTATTCAGCAAGAGACCCAGTACTTC.

This clonotype was detected many times. This rearrangement joins TRBV10-3 to TRBJ2-7, with D tentatively TRBD2 (6 bases). CDR3 length: 12 amino acids. Germline V gives CDR1 ENHRY, CDR2 SYGVKD. V lost 4 bases, J lost 3 bases, and 7 bases lay in between. The CDR3 spells CAISAGDYEQYF. In DNA, the CDR3 is TGTGCCATCAGTGCGGGGGACTACGAGCAGTACTTC.

This clonotype was observed a few times. The chain recombines TRBV7-2 with TRBJ2-7; D is ambiguous. CDR1 is SGHTA, CDR2 FQGNSA, per germline. The CDR3 is 12 amino acids. The V and J ends lost 0 bases and 7 bases respectively, with 7 bases between them. CDR3 region: CASSLAGWEQYF. The CDR3 DNA reads as TGTGCCAGCAGCTTAGCAGGGTGGGAGCAGTACTTC.

This clonotype was counted only a few times. The J gene is TRBJ2-7, the V gene TRBV15; 7 nucleotides agree with TRBD2. The V segment lost 0 bases and the J segment 5 bases; nucleotides outside the gene matches: 4. The CDR3 loop spans 14 amino acids. Germline V gene data show CDR1 as LNHNV and CDR2 as YYDKDF (reference sequence). CDR3 nucleotides: TGTGCCACCAGCAGAGAGTTGGGAGGGCACGAGCAGTACTTC. This sequence encodes CATSRELGGHEQYF.

The rearrangement joins TRBV4-3 to TRBJ1-1; D may be TRBD1 (5 bases). Looked up from germline, CDR1 is LGHNA and CDR2 is YSLEER. This CDR3 is built from 15 residues. V was trimmed by 0 bases and J by 6 bases, leaving 14 bases between them. CDR3 in amino acids: CASSQDAGARPEAFF. CDR3 sequence (DNA): TGCGCCAGCAGCCAAGACGCCGGGGCCCGACCTGAAGCTTTCTTT.

In DNA form, the CDR3 reads TGCGCCAGCAGCTTGGAGTGGGCCAGGACCAGCTACTATGGCTACACCTTC. Translation gives CASSLEWARTSYYGYTF. The chain couples TRBV5-1 to TRBJ1-2; D unresolved. CDR1 SGHRS and CDR2 YFSETQ come from the germline V gene. V gave up 0 bases and J gave up 3 bases, with 18 bases separating them. This CDR3 region has 17 residues.

In the case of this clonotype: The conserved phenylalanine or tryptophan normally closing the CDR3 is absent here, so this likely arose from a read error. V and J are TRBV20-1 and TRBJ1-1; TRBD1 matches at 8 bases. Germline lookup yields CDR1 DFQATT and CDR2 SNEGSKA (reference sequence). The CDR3 spans 16 residues. V lost 6 bases to trimming and J lost 1 base; unmatched junction nucleotides: 13. The CDR3 nucleotides are TGCAGTGCCCCCCATATCCGGGGACAGGCGAACACTGAAGCTTTCTAT. Translated, it gives CSAPHIRGQANTEAFY.

There are many counts of this clonotype. This chain links TRBV10-3 with TRBJ1-1, with 7 bases aligning to TRBD1. Germline-derived CDR1 and CDR2 are ENHRY and SYGVKD. The CDR3 spans 15 residues. V lost 3 bases, J lost 8 bases, and 12 bases stayed unmatched. CDR3 in DNA: TGTGCCATCAGTGATGGACAGGCACGTTCCTCCGAAGCTTTCTTT. Translating it yields CAISDGQARSSEAFF.

This clonotype turned up a few times. This chain links TRBV20-1 with TRBJ2-5, with 9 bases matching TRBD1. CDR3 length: 13 residues. Germline V gives CDR1 DFQATT, CDR2 SNEGSKA (reference sequence). Germline trimming cut 6 bases from V and 4 bases from J; bases unmatched to any gene: 6. CDR3 nucleotide sequence: TGCAGTGCGGCGGGACAGGGATCAGAGACCCAGTACTTC. This encodes CSAAGQGSETQYF.

A few counts support this clonotype. The genes are TRBV2 and TRBJ2-5, with D possibly being TRBD1 (6 bases). The CDR3 covers 15 residues. Trimming pared 2 bases from V and 1 base from J, leaving 11 bases between. CDR1 and CDR2 (germline): SNHLY, FYNNEI. CDR3 nucleotide sequence: TGTGCCAGCAGTGAAATAGGGGGACCCCAAGAGACCCAGTACTTC. Translation: CASSEIGGPQETQYF.

Notes on this clonotype: Its ends do not fully match the called genes, so a read error is possible. The gene calls are TRBV7-6 and TRBJ2-1; no clear D gene. The CDR3 is 19 residues long. Germline V gene sequence: CDR1 SGHVS, CDR2 FNYEAQ. The CDR3 is CASGLAQRLSNSPRNEQFF. The CDR3 nucleotides read TGTGCCAGCGGCTTAGCTCAACGCCTTTCCAATTCCCCGAGGAATGAGCAGTTCTTC.

This clonotype was detected only a few times. The CDR3 loop reads CASRPSGTSGYEQYF. The DNA of the CDR3 is TGTGCCAGCAGGCCTTCCGGGACTAGCGGCTACGAGCAGTACTTC. The rearrangement uses TRBV7-9 and TRBJ2-7; 11 bases fit TRBD2. Trimming at V came to 6 bases and at J to 3 bases, leaving 7 bases not matched to a gene. The CDR3 is 15 amino acids. In germline, CDR1 is SEHNR, CDR2 FQNEAQ (reference sequence).

This clonotype was seen a handful of times. The chain combines TRBV7-2 with TRBJ2-7, with 7 nucleotides matching TRBD1. The CDR3 spans 12 residues. V was pared by 7 bases and J by 9 bases, with 9 bases of the junction left unmatched. Germline V gene data show CDR1 as SGHTA and CDR2 as FQGNSA. CDR3 nucleotide sequence: TGTGCCAGCACCTGGGACAGCTCGGGGCAGTACTTC. The encoded protein is CASTWDSSGQYF. Together with reference TRBV7-2 and TRBJ2-7, the CDR3 gives the full variable domain: GAGVSQSPSNKVTEKGKDVELRCDPISGHTALYWYRQSLGQGLEFLIYFQGNSAPDKSGLPSDRFSAERTGGSVSTLTIQRTQQEDSAVYLCASTWDSSGQYFGPGTRLTVT.

This rearrangement joins TRBV6-1 to TRBJ1-5; the match to TRBD1 covers 7 bases. The germline CDR1 and CDR2 sequences are MNHNS and SASEGT. The CDR3 covers 15 residues. V trimming: 6 bases; J trimming: 6 bases; junction bases outside the gene matches: 11. The CDR3 loop is CASRPDRDRSQPQHF. CDR3 DNA sequence: TGTGCCAGCAGACCCGACAGGGATCGTAGTCAGCCCCAGCATTTT.

The chain employs TRBV28 and TRBJ1-1; D unclear. V lost 6 bases and J lost 0, with 17 bases in between. Germline CDR1 reads MDHEN; CDR2 reads SYDVKM. The CDR3 is made up of 16 amino acids. The CDR3 region has the DNA TGTGCCAGCAGACTGACCCTAACGGGGATGAACACTGAAGCTTTCTTT. Residues: CASRLTLTGMNTEAFF.

V usage is TRBV28 and J usage is TRBJ2-1; 10 bases match TRBD2. Germline assignment: CDR1 MDHEN and CDR2 SYDVKM. J gave up 10 bases and V 9 bases, and 12 bases lay outside the gene matches. The CDR3 is 14 residues long. The CDR3 region is CASEGASGSWEQFF. CDR3 bases: TGTGCCAGTGAGGGGGCTAGCGGGAGTTGGGAGCAGTTCTTC.

In this sample, this clonotype turned up many times. The chain carries TRBV5-1 and TRBJ1-6, with D perhaps matching TRBD1 (6 bases). Trimming removed 1 base at V and 2 bases at J, with 10 bases between. The CDR3 totals 16 residues. Germline V lookup: CDR1 SGHRS, CDR2 YFSETQ. CDR3 nucleotide sequence: TGCGCCAGCAGCTTGTCAGGGGTCACCTATAATTCACCCCTCCACTTT. Amino acids: CASSLSGVTYNSPLHF. Variable domain in full (rest from reference TRBV5-1 and TRBJ1-6): KAGVTQTPRYLIKTRGQQVTLSCSPISGHRSVSWYQQTPGQGLQFLFEYFSETQRNKGNFPGRFSGRQFSNSRSEMNVSTLELGDSALYLCASSLSGVTYNSPLHFGNGTRLTVT.

V usage is TRBV7-2 and J usage is TRBJ2-2; 10 nucleotides agree with TRBD2. V shed 1 base and J 5 bases; nucleotides not matched to a gene: 4. This CDR3 has 16 amino acids. In germline, CDR1 is SGHTA, CDR2 FQGNSA. CDR3 nucleotide sequence: TGTGCCAGCAGCTTAGAACTAGCGGGACGGACCGGGGAGCTGTTTTTT. This translates into CASSLELAGRTGELFF.

This sequence joins TRBV5-5 and TRBJ1-1, with 7 bases that match TRBD1. Germline V gene lookup returns CDR1 SGHKS and CDR2 YYEKEE (reference sequence). The CDR3 consists of 14 residues. Unmatched junction bases numbered 5, after V lost 5 bases and J lost 1 base. CDR3 amino acids: CASRSQGRNTEAFF. CDR3 sequence (DNA): TGTGCCAGCAGATCACAGGGGAGGAACACTGAAGCTTTCTTT.

This clonotype was picked up a small number of times. The rearrangement uses TRBV29-1 and TRBJ2-3, with 9 nucleotides matching TRBD1. J was trimmed by 0 bases and V by 6 bases; bases with no gene match: 10. CDR3 size: 16 residues. From germline, CDR1 is SQVTM and CDR2 ANQGSEA. CDR3 bases: TGCAGCGTCGAGGGACAGGGTCCACGAAGCACAGATACGCAGTATTTT. This sequence encodes CSVEGQGPRSTDTQYF.

This sequence joins TRBV5-1 and TRBJ1-1; TRBD1 matches at 8 bases. Trimming at V came to 4 bases and at J to 4 bases, leaving 12 bases not matched to a gene. Per the germline V gene, CDR1 is SGHRS and CDR2 is YFSETQ. The CDR3 covers 16 residues. The CDR3 nucleotides read TGCGCCAGCAGCCTGCGCACAGGGGGTAAGGGCACTGAAGCTTTCTTT. This encodes CASSLRTGGKGTEAFF.

This clonotype was counted many times. J is TRBJ2-3 and V is TRBV5-6; 9 nucleotides align to TRBD1. The germline gives CDR1 SGHDT, CDR2 YYEEEE. Trimming cost V 4 bases and J 4 bases; bases outside gene matches: 4. The CDR3 totals 14 residues. The CDR3: CASSGTGRADTQYF. The CDR3, as DNA: TGTGCCAGCAGCGGGACAGGGCGAGCAGATACGCAGTATTTT.